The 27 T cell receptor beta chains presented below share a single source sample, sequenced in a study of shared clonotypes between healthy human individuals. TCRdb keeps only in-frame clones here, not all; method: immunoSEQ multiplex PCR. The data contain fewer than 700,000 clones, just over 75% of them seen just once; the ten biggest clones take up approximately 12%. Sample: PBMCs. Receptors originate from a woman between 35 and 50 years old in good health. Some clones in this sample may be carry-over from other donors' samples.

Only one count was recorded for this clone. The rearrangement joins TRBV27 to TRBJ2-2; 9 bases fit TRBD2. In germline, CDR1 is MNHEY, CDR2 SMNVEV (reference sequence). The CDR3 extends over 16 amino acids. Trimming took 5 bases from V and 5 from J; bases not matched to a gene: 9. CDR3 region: CASSGSGTSRTGELFF. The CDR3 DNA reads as TGTGCCAGCAGTGGGTCCGGGACTAGCCGTACCGGGGAGCTGTTTTTT.

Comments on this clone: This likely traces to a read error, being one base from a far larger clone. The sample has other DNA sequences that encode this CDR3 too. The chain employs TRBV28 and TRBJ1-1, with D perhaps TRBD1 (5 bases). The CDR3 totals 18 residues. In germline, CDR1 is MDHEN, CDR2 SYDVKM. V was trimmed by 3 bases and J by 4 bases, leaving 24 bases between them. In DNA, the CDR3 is TGTGCCAGCAGTTTGCCTACCTCCACTAGGGGCGCGGTCACTGAAGCTTTCTTT. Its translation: CASSLPTSTRGAVTEAFF. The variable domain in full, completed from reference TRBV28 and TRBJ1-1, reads DVKVTQSSRYLVKRTGEKVFLECVQDMDHENMFWYRQDPGLGLRLIYFSYDVKMKEKGDIPEGYSVSREKKERFSLILESASTNQTSMYLCASSLPTSTRGAVTEAFFGQGTRLTVV.

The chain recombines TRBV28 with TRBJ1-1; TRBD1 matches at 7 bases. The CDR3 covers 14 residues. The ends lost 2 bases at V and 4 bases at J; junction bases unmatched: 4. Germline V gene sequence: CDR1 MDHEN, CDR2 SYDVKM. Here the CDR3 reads CASSLDRVSTEAFF. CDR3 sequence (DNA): TGTGCCAGCAGTTTAGACAGGGTAAGCACTGAAGCTTTCTTT.

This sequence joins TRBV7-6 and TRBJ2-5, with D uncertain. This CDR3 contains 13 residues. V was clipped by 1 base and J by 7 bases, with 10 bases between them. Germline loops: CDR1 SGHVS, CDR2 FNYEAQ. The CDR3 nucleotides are TGTGCCAGCAGCTTAGAGGATACCGGGACCCAGTACTTC. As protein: CASSLEDTGTQYF.

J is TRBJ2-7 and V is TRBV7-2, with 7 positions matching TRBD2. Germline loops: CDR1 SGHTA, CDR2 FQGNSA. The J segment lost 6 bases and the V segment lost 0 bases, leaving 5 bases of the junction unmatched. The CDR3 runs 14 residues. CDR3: CASSLAWGGSEQYF. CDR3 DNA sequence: TGTGCCAGCAGCTTAGCGTGGGGAGGGTCCGAGCAGTACTTC. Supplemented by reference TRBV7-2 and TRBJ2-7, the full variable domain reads GAGVSQSPSNKVTEKGKDVELRCDPISGHTALYWYRQSLGQGLEFLIYFQGNSAPDKSGLPSDRFSAERTGGSVSTLTIQRTQQEDSAVYLCASSLAWGGSEQYFGPGTRLTVT.

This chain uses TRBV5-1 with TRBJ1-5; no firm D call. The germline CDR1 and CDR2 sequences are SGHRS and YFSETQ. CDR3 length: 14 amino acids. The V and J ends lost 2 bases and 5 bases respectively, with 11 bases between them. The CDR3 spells CASSFGQDHQPQHF. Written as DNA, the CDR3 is TGCGCCAGCAGCTTTGGGCAGGATCATCAGCCCCAGCATTTT.

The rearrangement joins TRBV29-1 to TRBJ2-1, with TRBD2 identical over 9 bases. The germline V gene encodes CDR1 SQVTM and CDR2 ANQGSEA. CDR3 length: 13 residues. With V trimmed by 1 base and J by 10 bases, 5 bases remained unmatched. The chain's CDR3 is CSVEVGLAREQFF. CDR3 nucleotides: TGCAGCGTTGAAGTGGGACTAGCAAGGGAGCAGTTCTTC.

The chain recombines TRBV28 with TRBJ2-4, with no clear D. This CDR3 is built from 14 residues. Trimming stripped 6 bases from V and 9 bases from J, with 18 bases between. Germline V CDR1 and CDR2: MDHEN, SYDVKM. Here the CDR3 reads CASRKGYEVGIQYF. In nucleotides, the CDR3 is TGTGCCAGCAGAAAAGGGTACGAGGTAGGCATTCAGTACTTC.

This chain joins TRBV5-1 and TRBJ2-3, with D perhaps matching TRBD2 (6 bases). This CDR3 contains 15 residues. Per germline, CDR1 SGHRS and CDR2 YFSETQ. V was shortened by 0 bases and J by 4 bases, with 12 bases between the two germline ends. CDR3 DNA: TGCGCCAGCAGCTTGGCCGGAGGGTGGTCAGATACGCAGTATTTT. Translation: CASSLAGGWSDTQYF.

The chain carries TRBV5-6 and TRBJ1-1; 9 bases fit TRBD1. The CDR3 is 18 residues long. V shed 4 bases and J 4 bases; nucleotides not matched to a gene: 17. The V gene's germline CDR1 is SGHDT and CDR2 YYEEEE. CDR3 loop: CASSPEPGQGSMSTEAFF. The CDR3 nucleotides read TGTGCCAGCAGCCCCGAACCGGGACAGGGTAGCATGAGCACTGAAGCTTTCTTT.

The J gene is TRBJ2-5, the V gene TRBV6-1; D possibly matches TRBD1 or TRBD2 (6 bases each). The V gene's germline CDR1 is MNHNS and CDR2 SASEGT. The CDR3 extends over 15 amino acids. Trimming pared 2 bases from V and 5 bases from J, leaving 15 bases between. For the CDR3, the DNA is TGTGCCAGCAGTGAACGGATGGGGGGCTGGGAGACCCAGTACTTC. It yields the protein CASSERMGGWETQYF.

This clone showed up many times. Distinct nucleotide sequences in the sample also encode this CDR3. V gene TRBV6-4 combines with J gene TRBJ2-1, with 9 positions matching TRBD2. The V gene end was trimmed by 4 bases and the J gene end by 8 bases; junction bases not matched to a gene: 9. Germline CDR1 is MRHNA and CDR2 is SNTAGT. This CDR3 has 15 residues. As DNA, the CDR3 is TGTGCCAGCAGTGTTGCGGTAGCGGGAGTGCATGAGCAGTTCTTC. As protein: CASSVAVAGVHEQFF.

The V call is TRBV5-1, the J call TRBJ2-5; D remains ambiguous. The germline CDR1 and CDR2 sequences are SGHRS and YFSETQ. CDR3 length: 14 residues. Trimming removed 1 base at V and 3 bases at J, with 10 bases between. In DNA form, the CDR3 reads TGCGCCAGCAGCTTGTCAACGAATAAAGAGACCCAGTACTTC. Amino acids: CASSLSTNKETQYF.

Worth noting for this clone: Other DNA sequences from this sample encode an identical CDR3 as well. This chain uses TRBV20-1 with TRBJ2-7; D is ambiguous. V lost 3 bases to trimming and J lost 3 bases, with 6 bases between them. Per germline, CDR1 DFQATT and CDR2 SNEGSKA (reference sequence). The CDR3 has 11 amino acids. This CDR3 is CSASPDYEQYF. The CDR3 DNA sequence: TGCAGTGCTAGTCCCGACTACGAGCAGTACTTC.

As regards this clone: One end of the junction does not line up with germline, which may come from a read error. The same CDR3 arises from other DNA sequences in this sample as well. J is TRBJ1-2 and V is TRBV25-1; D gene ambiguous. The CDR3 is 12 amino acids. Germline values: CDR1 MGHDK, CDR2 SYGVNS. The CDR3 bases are TGTGCTAGCAGTGACGGCTTCTATGGCTACACCTTC. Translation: CASSDGFYGYTF.

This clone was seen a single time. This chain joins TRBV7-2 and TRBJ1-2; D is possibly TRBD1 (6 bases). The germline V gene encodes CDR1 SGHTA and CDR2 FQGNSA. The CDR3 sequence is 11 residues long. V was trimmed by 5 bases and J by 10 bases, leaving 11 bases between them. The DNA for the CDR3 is TGTGCCAGCAGCCCTACAGGGATCTACACCTTC. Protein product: CASSPTGIYTF.

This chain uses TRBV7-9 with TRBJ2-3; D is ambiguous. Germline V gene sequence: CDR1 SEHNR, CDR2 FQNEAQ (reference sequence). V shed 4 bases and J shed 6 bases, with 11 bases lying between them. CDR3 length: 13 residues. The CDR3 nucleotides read TGTGCCAGCAGCTCGACACTCCAGGATACGCAGTATTTT. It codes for CASSSTLQDTQYF.

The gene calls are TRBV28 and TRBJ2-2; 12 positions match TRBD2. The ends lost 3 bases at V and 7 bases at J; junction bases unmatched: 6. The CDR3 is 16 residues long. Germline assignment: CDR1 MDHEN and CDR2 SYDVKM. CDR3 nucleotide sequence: TGTGCCAGCAGTTTCCTAGCGGGAGGGAGGGTCGGGGAGCTGTTTTTT. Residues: CASSFLAGGRVGELFF. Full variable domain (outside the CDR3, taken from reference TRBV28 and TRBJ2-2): DVKVTQSSRYLVKRTGEKVFLECVQDMDHENMFWYRQDPGLGLRLIYFSYDVKMKEKGDIPEGYSVSREKKERFSLILESASTNQTSMYLCASSFLAGGRVGELFFGEGSRLTVL.

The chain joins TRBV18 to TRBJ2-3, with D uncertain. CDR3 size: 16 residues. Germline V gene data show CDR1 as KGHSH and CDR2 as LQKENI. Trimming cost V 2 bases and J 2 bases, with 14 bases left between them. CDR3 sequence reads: CASSPVFNADTDTQYF. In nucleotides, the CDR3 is TGTGCCAGCTCACCAGTCTTCAACGCCGACACAGATACGCAGTATTTT.

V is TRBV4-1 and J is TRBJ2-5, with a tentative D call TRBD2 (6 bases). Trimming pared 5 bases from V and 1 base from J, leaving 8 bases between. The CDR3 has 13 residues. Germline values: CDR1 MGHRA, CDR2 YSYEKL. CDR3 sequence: CASSLAAQETQYF. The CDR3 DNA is TGCGCCAGCAGCTTAGCGGCCCAAGAGACCCAGTACTTC.

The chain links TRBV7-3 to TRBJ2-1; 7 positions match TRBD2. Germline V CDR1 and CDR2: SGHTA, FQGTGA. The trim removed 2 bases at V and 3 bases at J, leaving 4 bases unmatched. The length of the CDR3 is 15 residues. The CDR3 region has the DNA TGTGCCAGCAGCTTATTAGCGGGCGTCTACAATGAGCAGTTCTTC. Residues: CASSLLAGVYNEQFF.

DNA for the CDR3: TGTGCCAGCAGCTTGCCGGGACTAGAAAATGAGCAGTTCTTC. Its protein product is CASSLPGLENEQFF. The chain uses TRBV5-6 and TRBJ2-1; 8 bases line up with TRBD2. V was pared by 1 base and J by 7 bases, with 4 bases of the junction left unmatched. Germline-derived CDR1 and CDR2 are SGHDT and YYEEEE. The CDR3 runs to 14 residues. The full variable domain, its missing parts supplied by reference TRBV5-6 and TRBJ2-1, is DAGVTQSPTHLIKTRGQQVTLRCSPKSGHDTVSWYQQALGQGPQFIFQYYEEEERQRGNFPDRFSGHQFPNYSSELNVNALLLGDSALYLCASSLPGLENEQFFGPGTRLTVL.

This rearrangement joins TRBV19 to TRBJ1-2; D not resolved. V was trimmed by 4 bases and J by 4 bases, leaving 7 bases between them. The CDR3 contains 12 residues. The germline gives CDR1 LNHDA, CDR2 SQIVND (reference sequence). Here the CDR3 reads CASSRTRYGYTF. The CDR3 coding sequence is TGTGCCAGTAGTAGAACACGCTATGGCTACACCTTC.

In DNA, the CDR3 is TGTGCCTGGTATAACGGGGCCGAGGGGGAAAAACTGTTTTTT. It encodes CAWYNGAEGEKLFF. J is TRBJ1-4 and V is TRBV30; D possibly corresponds to TRBD1 (5 bases). Germline CDR1 is GTSNPN and CDR2 is SVGIG (reference sequence). V was cut by 5 bases and J by 8 bases, with 18 bases left in between. The CDR3 length is 14 residues.

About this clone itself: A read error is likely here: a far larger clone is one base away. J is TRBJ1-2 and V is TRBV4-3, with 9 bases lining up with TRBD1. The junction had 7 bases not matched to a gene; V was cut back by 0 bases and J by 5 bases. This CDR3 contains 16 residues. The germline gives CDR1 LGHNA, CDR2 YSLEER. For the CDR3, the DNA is TGCGCCAGCAGCCAAGACTTTGGGGACAGGGATTATGGCTACACCTTC. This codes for CASSQDFGDRDYGYTF.

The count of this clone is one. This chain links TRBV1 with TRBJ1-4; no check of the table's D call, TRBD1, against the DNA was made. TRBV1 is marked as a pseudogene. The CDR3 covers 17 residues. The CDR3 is CTSSHDPIGQGNEKLFF. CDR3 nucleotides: TGCACCAGCAGCCACGACCCAATCGGACAGGGGAATGAAAAACTGTTTTTT.

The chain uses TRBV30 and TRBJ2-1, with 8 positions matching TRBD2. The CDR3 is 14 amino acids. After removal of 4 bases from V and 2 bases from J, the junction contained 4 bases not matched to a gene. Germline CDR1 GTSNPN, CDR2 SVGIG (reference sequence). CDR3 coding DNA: TGTGCCTGGAAGCTAGCGGGCCCCTACAATGAGCAGTTCTTC. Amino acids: CAWKLAGPYNEQFF.